A single T cell receptor beta chain is shown here with its context. Assay: immunoSEQ multiplex PCR; the TCRdb copy retains only in-frame clones and omits some. The table records about 440,000 clones, about 92% of them present only once. These data originate in a study of Ad26.COV2.S vaccination and SARS-CoV-2 variants. Study at large: Dosing was one shot or two shots 56 days apart.

V was clipped by 6 bases and J by 0 bases; unmatched bases: 4. CDR1 and CDR2 (germline): KGHSH, LQKENI. CDR3 length: 15 amino acids. Treatment in this sample: around 19 received Ad26.COV2.S at low or high dose, single or two shots; five or six received placebo; per-sample allocation not given. At day 63 after the first vaccine or placebo injection, samples were drawn. The material was peripheral blood, obtained in a trial of Ad26.COV2.S vaccine versus placebo. This receptor was identified in a person aged 18 to 65 who received the Ad26.COV2.S COVID-19 vaccine or a placebo. The chain combines TRBV18 with TRBJ1-3, with TRBD1 matching 8 bases. Here the CDR3 DNA reads TGTGCCAGCTCGCGAGACAGGGGCTCTGGAAACACCATATATTTT. Protein: CASSRDRGSGNTIYF.